Below are 5 T cell receptor beta chains sequenced from a single sample in a study of shared clonotypes between healthy human individuals. Produced via immunoSEQ multiplex PCR; TCRdb's table is partial and in-frame only. Here the sample spans some 2,100,000 clones, approximately 94% being singletons. Cells designated naive CD8 were CD45RO-negative and were positively selected for CCR7, with terminally differentiated effector memory CD45RA+ cells excluded. The sequenced sample was naive CD8+ T cells from PBMCs. All receptors come from a man aged 18 to 30 in good health. Some clones in this sample may be carry-over from other donors' samples.

The chain carries TRBV27 and TRBJ1-5, with D uncertain. CDR1 is MNHEY, CDR2 SMNVEV, per germline (reference sequence). This CDR3 comprises 14 residues. Trimming took 4 bases from V and 4 from J, leaving 11 bases between them. This CDR3 reads CASSSRDPNQPQHF. CDR3 nucleotide sequence: TGTGCCAGCAGTTCACGGGATCCAAATCAGCCCCAGCATTTT.

V gene TRBV19 combines with J gene TRBJ2-1; D call uncertain. The V gene's germline CDR1 is LNHDA and CDR2 SQIVND (reference sequence). V was pared by 3 bases and J by 0 bases, with 9 bases between. The CDR3 spans 15 residues. The CDR3, as DNA: TGTGCCAGTAGTATTCCTAGTGACTCCTACAATGAGCAGTTCTTC. This codes for CASSIPSDSYNEQFF. The variable domain in full, completed from reference TRBV19 and TRBJ2-1, reads DGGITQSPKYLFRKEGQNVTLSCEQNLNHDAMYWYRQDPGQGLRLIYYSQIVNDFQKGDIAEGYSVSREKKESFPLTVTSAQKNPTAFYLCASSIPSDSYNEQFFGPGTRLTVL.

The rearrangement links TRBV5-1 to TRBJ2-7; TRBD1 matches 8 bases. J was trimmed by 2 bases and V by 1 base; bases with no gene match: 11. The CDR3 covers 17 residues. Germline CDR1 reads SGHRS; CDR2 reads YFSETQ. CDR3 DNA: TGCGCCAGCAGCTTGACTTCCAGGACAGGGCAACCCTACGAGCAGTACTTC. Translated, it gives CASSLTSRTGQPYEQYF.

V and J are TRBV30 and TRBJ1-1; D is possibly TRBD1 (5 bases). CDR1 and CDR2 (germline): GTSNPN, SVGIG (reference sequence). The V gene lost 0 bases and the J gene lost 3 bases, with 14 bases spanning the gap. The CDR3 loop spans 15 amino acids. The DNA of the CDR3 is TGTGCCTGGAGTGTAAGACGCGGGACCCACACTGAAGCTTTCTTT. Residues: CAWSVRRGTHTEAFF.

This sequence joins TRBV18 and TRBJ2-2; possible D gene TRBD2, 5 bases. This CDR3 comprises 15 residues. The germline V gene has CDR1 KGHSH and CDR2 LQKENI. V lost 3 bases to trimming and J lost 1 base, with 9 bases between them. The CDR3 region is CASSPPSGNTGELFF. The CDR3, as DNA: TGTGCCAGCTCACCGCCCAGCGGGAACACCGGGGAGCTGTTTTTT.